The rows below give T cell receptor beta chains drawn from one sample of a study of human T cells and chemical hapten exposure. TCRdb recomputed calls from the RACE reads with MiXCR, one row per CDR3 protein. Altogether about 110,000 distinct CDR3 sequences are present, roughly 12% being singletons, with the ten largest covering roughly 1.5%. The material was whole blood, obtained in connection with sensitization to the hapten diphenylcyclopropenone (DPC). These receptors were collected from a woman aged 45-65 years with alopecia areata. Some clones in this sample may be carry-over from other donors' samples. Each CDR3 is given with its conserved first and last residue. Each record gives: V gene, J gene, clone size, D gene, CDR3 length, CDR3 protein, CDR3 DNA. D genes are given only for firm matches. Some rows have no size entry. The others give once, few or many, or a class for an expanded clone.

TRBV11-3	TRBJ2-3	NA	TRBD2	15	CASSLRASGDDTQYF	TGTGCCAGCAGCTTAAGGGCTAGCGGGGACGATACGCAGTATTTT
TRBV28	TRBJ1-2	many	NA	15	CASSLVSGGLSGYTF	TGTGCCAGCAGTTTAGTCAGCGGGGGGCTCTCTGGCTACACCTTC
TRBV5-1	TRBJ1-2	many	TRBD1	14	CASSLDGTAYGYTF	TGCGCCAGCAGCTTGGACGGGACAGCCTATGGCTACACCTTC
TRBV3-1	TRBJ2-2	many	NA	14	CASSHLTGTGELFF	TGTGCCAGCAGTCACCTAACAGGGACCGGGGAGCTGTTTTTT
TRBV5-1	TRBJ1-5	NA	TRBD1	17	CASSGTGTGATNQPQHF	TGCGCCAGCAGCGGGACCGGGACAGGGGCCACCAATCAGCCCCAGCATTTT
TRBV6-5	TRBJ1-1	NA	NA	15	CASSYYGGLETEAFF	TGTGCCAGCAGTTACTACGGGGGGCTGGAGACTGAAGCTTTCTTT
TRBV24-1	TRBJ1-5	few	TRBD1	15	CATSDRQGPNPPQHF	TGTGCCACCAGTGATCGACAGGGACCCAATCCGCCCCAGCATTTT
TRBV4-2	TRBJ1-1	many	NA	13	CASSQELNTEAFF	TGTGCCAGCAGCCAAGAATTGAACACTGAAGCTTTCTTT
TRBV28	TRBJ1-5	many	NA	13	CASTLTGVRPQHF	TGTGCCAGCACCTTAACTGGCGTGCGGCCCCAGCATTTT
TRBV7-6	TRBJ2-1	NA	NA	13	CASSLEPGDEQFF	TGTGCCAGCAGCCTCGAACCCGGGGATGAGCAGTTCTTC
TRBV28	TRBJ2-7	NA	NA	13	CASSQGHRYEQYF	TGTGCCAGCAGCCAGGGACATCGCTACGAGCAGTACTTC
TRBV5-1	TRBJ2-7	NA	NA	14	CASSLATPDYEQYF	TGCGCCAGCAGCTTGGCCACACCTGACTACGAGCAGTACTTC
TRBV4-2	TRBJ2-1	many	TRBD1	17	CASRYLPGTGSYNEQFF	TGTGCCAGCAGGTACTTACCCGGGACAGGCTCCTACAATGAGCAGTTCTTC
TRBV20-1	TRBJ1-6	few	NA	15	CSASSRGAASSPLHF	TGCAGTGCTAGTTCTAGGGGGGCGGCAAGTTCACCCCTCCACTTT
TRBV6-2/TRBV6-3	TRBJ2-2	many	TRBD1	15	CASSFLGQGPGELFF	TGTGCCAGCAGTTTCCTCGGACAGGGCCCCGGGGAGCTGTTTTTT
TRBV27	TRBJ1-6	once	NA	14	CASSGQLNNSPLHF	TGTGCCAGCAGTGGACAACTAAATAATTCACCCCTCCACTTT
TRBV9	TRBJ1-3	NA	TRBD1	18	CASSVGTGARGSGNTIYF	TGTGCCAGCAGCGTAGGGACAGGGGCTAGGGGCTCTGGAAACACCATATATTTT
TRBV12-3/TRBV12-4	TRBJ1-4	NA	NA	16	CASTRGGGSGYEKLFF	TGTGCCAGCACCCGAGGAGGAGGGTCAGGATATGAAAAACTGTTTTTT
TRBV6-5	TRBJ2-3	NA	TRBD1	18	CASSYSATGTGGTDTQYF	TGTGCCAGCAGTTACTCGGCCACCGGGACAGGGGGCACAGATACGCAGTATTTT
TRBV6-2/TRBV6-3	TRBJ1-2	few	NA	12	CASSPSSYGYTF	TGTGCCAGCAGTCCGTCGAGCTATGGCTACACCTTC
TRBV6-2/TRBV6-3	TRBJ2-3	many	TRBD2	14	CASGAGGSTDTQYF	TGTGCCAGCGGGGCGGGAGGCAGCACAGATACGCAGTATTTT
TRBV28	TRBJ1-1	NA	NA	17	CASSPLGEARMNTEAFF	TGTGCCAGCAGTCCGCTCGGAGAGGCCCGCATGAACACTGAAGCTTTCTTT
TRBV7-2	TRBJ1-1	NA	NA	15	CASSLYQTMNTEAFF	TGTGCCAGCAGCTTATACCAGACTATGAACACTGAAGCTTTCTTT
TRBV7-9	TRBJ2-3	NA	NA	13	CASSFSGGDTQYF	TGTGCCAGCAGCTTCTCTGGGGGAGATACGCAGTATTTT
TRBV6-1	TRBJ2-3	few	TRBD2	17	CASSEEIAGVGIDTQYF	TGTGCCAGCAGTGAAGAAATAGCGGGAGTGGGGATAGATACGCAGTATTTT
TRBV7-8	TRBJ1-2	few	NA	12	CASSHLNYGYTF	TGTGCCAGCAGCCACCTTAACTATGGCTACACCTTC
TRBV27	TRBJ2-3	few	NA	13	CASSPTTTDTQYF	TGTGCCAGCAGTCCGACTACAACAGATACGCAGTATTTT
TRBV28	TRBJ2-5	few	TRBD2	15	CASSLILAGGETQYF	TGTGCCAGCAGTTTAATACTAGCGGGAGGAGAGACCCAGTACTTC
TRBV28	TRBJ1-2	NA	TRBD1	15	CASSSPGGQGEGYTF	TGTGCCAGCAGTTCCCCGGGGGGACAGGGGGAGGGCTACACCTTC
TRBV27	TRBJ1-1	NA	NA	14	CASRYRGMNTEAFF	TGTGCCAGCAGATATCGAGGGATGAACACTGAAGCTTTCTTT
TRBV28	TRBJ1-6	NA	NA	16	CASSSHGGSKVSPLHF	TGTGCCAGCAGTTCCCATGGAGGGAGTAAGGTTTCACCCCTCCACTTT
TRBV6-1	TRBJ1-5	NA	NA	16	CASSEAWEQEGQPQHF	TGTGCCAGCAGTGAAGCGTGGGAACAGGAAGGTCAGCCCCAGCATTTT
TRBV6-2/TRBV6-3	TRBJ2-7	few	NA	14	CASSRDTLSYEQYF	TGTGCCAGCAGTAGGGACACCCTCTCCTACGAGCAGTACTTC
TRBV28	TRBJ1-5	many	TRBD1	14	CASSLGQGHQPQHF	TGTGCCAGCAGTTTAGGACAGGGGCATCAGCCCCAGCATTTT
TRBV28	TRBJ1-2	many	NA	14	CASRREGGGYGYTF	TGTGCCAGCAGAAGAGAAGGTGGGGGGTATGGCTACACCTTC
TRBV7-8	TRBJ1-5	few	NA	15	CASSLADLSNQPQHF	TGTGCCAGCAGCTTAGCCGACCTTAGCAATCAGCCCCAGCATTTT
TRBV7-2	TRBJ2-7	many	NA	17	CASSLGWSGGNGYEQYF	TGTGCCAGCAGCTTAGGGTGGTCTGGCGGGAATGGTTACGAGCAGTACTTC
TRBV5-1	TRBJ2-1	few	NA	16	CASSLVDGGISNEQFF	TGCGCCAGCAGCTTGGTAGACGGGGGCATTTCCAATGAGCAGTTCTTC
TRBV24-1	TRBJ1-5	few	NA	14	CATSDSRGNQPQHF	TGTGCCACCAGTGATTCCCGGGGGAATCAGCCCCAGCATTTT
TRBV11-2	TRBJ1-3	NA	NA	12	CASRSSGNTIYF	TGTGCCAGCCGGAGCTCTGGAAACACCATATATTTT
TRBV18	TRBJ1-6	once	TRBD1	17	CASSRGQTGDANSPLHF	TGTGCCAGCTCACGGGGACAGACAGGGGATGCTAATTCACCCCTCCACTTT
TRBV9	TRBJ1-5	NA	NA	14	CASSTSWGNQPQHF	TGTGCCAGCAGCACAAGTTGGGGCAATCAGCCCCAGCATTTT
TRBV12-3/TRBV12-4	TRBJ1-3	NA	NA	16	CASSFTGRGPGNTIYF	TGTGCCAGCAGTTTTACGGGCCGGGGGCCTGGAAACACCATATATTTT
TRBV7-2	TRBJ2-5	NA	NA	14	CASSRQRRWETQYF	TGTGCCAGCAGCCGCCAGCGTCGGTGGGAGACCCAGTACTTC
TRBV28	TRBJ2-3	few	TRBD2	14	CASFASGGTDTQYF	TGTGCCAGCTTCGCTAGCGGCGGCACAGATACGCAGTATTTT
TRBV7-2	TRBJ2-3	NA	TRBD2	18	CASSLSQTAGGSTDTQYF	TGTGCCAGCAGCTTAAGTCAGACCGCGGGGGGGAGCACAGATACGCAGTATTTT
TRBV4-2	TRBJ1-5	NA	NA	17	CASSQDLVGAPNQPQHF	TGTGCCAGCAGCCAAGATCTTGTAGGGGCTCCAAATCAGCCCCAGCATTTT
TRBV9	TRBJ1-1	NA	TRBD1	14	CASSVVRGQAEAFF	TGTGCCAGCAGCGTAGTTAGGGGGCAAGCTGAAGCTTTCTTT
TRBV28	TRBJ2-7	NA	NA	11	CASSWSYEQYF	TGTGCCAGCAGTTGGAGTTACGAGCAGTACTTC
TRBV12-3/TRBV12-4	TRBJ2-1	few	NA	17	CASSLALVTTSYNEQFF	TGTGCCAGCAGTTTAGCCCTGGTTACGACCTCCTACAATGAGCAGTTCTTC
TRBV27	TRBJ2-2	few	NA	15	CASSFGASDTGELFF	TGTGCCAGCAGTTTCGGGGCCAGTGACACCGGGGAGCTGTTTTTT
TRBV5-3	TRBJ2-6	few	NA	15	CARSPRPSGANVLTF	TGTGCCAGAAGCCCCCGACCTTCTGGGGCCAACGTCCTGACTTTC
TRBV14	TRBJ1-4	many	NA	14	CASSQGGIGEKLFF	TGTGCCAGCAGCCAAGGGGGAATCGGAGAAAAACTGTTTTTT
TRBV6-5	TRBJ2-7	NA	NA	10	CASSPFEQYF	TGTGCCAGCAGCCCCTTCGAGCAGTACTTC